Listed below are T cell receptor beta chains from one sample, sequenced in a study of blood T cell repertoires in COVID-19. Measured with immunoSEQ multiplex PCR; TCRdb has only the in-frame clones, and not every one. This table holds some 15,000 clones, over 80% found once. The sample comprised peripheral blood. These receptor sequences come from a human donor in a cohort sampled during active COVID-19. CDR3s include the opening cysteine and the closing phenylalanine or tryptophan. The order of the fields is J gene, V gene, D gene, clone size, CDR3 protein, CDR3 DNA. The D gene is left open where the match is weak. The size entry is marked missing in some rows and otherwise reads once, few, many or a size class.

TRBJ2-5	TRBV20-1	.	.	CSASGQVGETQYF	TGCAGTGCTAGTGGGCAGGTTGGAGAGACCCAGTACTTC
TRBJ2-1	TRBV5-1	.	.	CASSFGGSSYNEQFF	TGCGCCAGCAGCTTCGGGGGAAGCTCCTACAATGAGCAGTTCTTC
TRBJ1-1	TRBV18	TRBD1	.	CASSPRTGENTEAFF	TGTGCCAGCTCACCTCGGACAGGGGAGAACACTGAAGCTTTCTTT
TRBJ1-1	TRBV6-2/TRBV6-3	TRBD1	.	CASRPNPGGSEAFF	TGTGCCAGCAGGCCTAACCCAGGGGGCTCTGAAGCTTTCTTT
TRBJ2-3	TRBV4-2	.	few	CASSQERTGGIADTQYF	TGTGCCAGCAGCCAAGAGCGGACAGGAGGGATTGCAGATACGCAGTATTTT
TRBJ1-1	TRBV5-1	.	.	CASSSAGSVNTEAFF	TGCGCCAGCAGCTCGGCGGGATCGGTGAACACTGAAGCTTTCTTT
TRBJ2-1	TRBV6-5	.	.	CASQQTRGFNEQFF	TGTGCCAGCCAACAAACAAGAGGCTTCAATGAGCAGTTCTTC
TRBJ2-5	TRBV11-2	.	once	CASSPGFRETQYF	TGTGCCAGCAGCCCGGGGTTTCGGGAGACCCAGTACTTC
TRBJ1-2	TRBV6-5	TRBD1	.	CASKDGTGARGYTF	TGTGCCAGCAAGGACGGGACAGGGGCGAGAGGCTACACCTTC
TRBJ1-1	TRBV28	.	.	CASSPPRGYTEAFF	TGTGCCAGCAGTCCCCCTCGGGGATACACTGAAGCTTTCTTT
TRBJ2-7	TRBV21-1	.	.	CASSKALETVTYEQYF	TGTGCCAGCAGCAAAGCGCTGGAGACAGTAACCTACGAGCAGTACTTC
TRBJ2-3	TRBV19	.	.	CASSIGGRLPVDTQYF	TGTGCCAGTAGTATAGGGGGGCGTTTACCGGTCGATACGCAGTATTTT
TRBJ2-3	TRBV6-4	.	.	CASSVEGSTDTQYF	TGTGCCAGCAGTGTGGAGGGTAGCACAGATACGCAGTATTTT
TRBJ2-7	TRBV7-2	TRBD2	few	CASSLRTSLAREQYF	TGTGCCAGCAGCCTCCGGACCTCACTAGCGAGAGAGCAGTACTTC
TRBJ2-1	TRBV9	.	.	CASSVEWGGGNEQFF	TGTGCCAGCAGCGTAGAATGGGGGGGCGGGAATGAGCAGTTCTTC
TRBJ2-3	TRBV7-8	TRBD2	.	CASSSRLAWAPTDTQYF	TGTGCCAGCAGCTCCAGACTAGCCTGGGCCCCCACAGATACGCAGTATTTT
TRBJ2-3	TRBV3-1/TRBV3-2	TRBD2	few	CASSQGRTSGDTQYF	TGTGCCAGCAGCCAAGGACGGACTAGCGGAGATACGCAGTATTTT
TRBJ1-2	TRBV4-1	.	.	CASSQDEGVVGYTF	TGCGCCAGCAGCCAAGATGAAGGGGTTGTTGGCTACACCTTC